This is a list of T cell receptor beta chains from one sample in a study of T-cell reconstitution after alpha-beta-depleted transplantation in children. TCRdb reprocessed the PCR reads via MiXCR and lists one record per CDR3 protein. The profile shows approximately 400,000 distinct CDR3 sequences, approximately 11% of them singletons. This sample comprised PBMCs from the stem cell graft donor, obtained from the stem cell graft. The receptors were gathered from a human donor who donated a stem cell graft to a child with acute myeloid leukemia. Each CDR3 is given with its conserved first and last residue. A D gene is named only where the DNA matches it firmly. Only part of the rows carry a size: once, few, many, or a class if the clone is expanded.

J gene	D gene	clone size	V gene	CDR3 protein	CDR3 DNA
TRBJ2-1	TRBD2	few	TRBV2	CASSEEYLAGGSGEQFF	TGTGCCAGCAGTGAAGAATACCTAGCGGGAGGTTCTGGTGAGCAGTTCTTC
TRBJ2-1	NA	many	TRBV4-3	CASSQDIGTIYNEQFF	TGCGCCAGCAGCCAAGATATTGGGACCATCTACAATGAGCAGTTCTTC
TRBJ1-2	NA	NA	TRBV15	CATSRDWDGGYTF	TGTGCCACCAGCAGAGATTGGGACGGTGGCTACACCTTC
TRBJ1-5	NA	many	TRBV4-1	CASSQEVGGRGNNQPQHF	TGCGCCAGCAGCCAAGAGGTTGGGGGGCGCGGGAACAATCAGCCCCAGCATTTT
TRBJ1-2	NA	NA	TRBV29-1	CSVVDGYGYTF	TGCAGCGTTGTCGACGGCTATGGCTACACCTTC
TRBJ2-7	TRBD1	few	TRBV2	CASTQGSGSYEQYF	TGTGCCAGCACACAGGGGTCGGGTTCCTACGAGCAGTACTTC
TRBJ2-3	NA	NA	TRBV27	CASRPQARGTDTQYF	TGTGCCAGCAGGCCCCAGGCCAGGGGCACAGATACGCAGTATTTT
TRBJ2-7	TRBD2	few	TRBV6-2/TRBV6-3	CASSSAGAGEADEQYF	TGTGCCAGCAGTAGTGCAGGAGCGGGAGAGGCGGACGAGCAGTACTTC
TRBJ2-3	NA	NA	TRBV5-1	CASTQDPSGDTQYF	TGCGCCAGCACACAAGACCCAAGCGGGGATACGCAGTATTTT
TRBJ1-2	TRBD1	few	TRBV20-1	CSARARQGAGNYGYTF	TGCAGTGCTAGAGCGAGACAGGGGGCGGGTAACTATGGCTACACCTTC
TRBJ2-3	TRBD1	NA	TRBV19	CASSIADRVTDTQYF	TGTGCCAGTAGTATCGCGGACAGGGTAACAGATACGCAGTATTTT
TRBJ2-5	TRBD2	few	TRBV5-8	CASSLQGWEGETQYF	TGTGCCAGCAGCTTGCAGGGATGGGAGGGAGAGACCCAGTACTTC
TRBJ1-4	NA	few	TRBV25-1	CASSRGFEKLFF	TGTGCCAGCAGTAGGGGGTTTGAAAAACTGTTTTTT
TRBJ2-5	NA	few	TRBV20-1	CSARVAGRETQYF	TGCAGTGCTAGGGTCGCAGGGCGGGAGACCCAGTACTTC
TRBJ2-5	TRBD2	NA	TRBV12-3/TRBV12-4	CASTGGLSQETQYF	TGTGCCAGCACGGGAGGGCTAAGCCAAGAGACCCAGTACTTC
TRBJ2-1	TRBD2	few	TRBV28	CATTIAGGTRNEQFF	TGTGCCACCACTATAGCGGGAGGAACGCGAAATGAGCAGTTCTTC
TRBJ2-1	TRBD1	few	TRBV5-1	CASSSGQNPYNEQFF	TGCGCCAGCAGCTCGGGACAGAACCCCTACAATGAGCAGTTCTTC
TRBJ2-7	NA	many	TRBV20-1	CSARNQVGSPYEQYF	TGCAGTGCTAGAAATCAGGTCGGATCACCCTACGAGCAGTACTTC
TRBJ2-2	NA	few	TRBV29-1	CSVVQGGTGELFF	TGCAGCGTGGTACAGGGAGGCACCGGGGAGCTGTTTTTT
TRBJ2-3	TRBD2	few	TRBV27	CASSRAGLAGDTQYF	TGTGCCAGCAGCCGCGCGGGACTAGCAGGAGATACGCAGTATTTT
TRBJ2-3	TRBD2	NA	TRBV12-3/TRBV12-4	CASGSGEDTQYF	TGTGCCAGCGGTAGCGGGGAAGATACGCAGTATTTT
TRBJ2-1	TRBD2	many	TRBV14	CASSQGLAGRSEQFF	TGTGCCAGCAGCCAAGGGCTAGCGGGAAGGAGTGAGCAGTTCTTC
TRBJ2-5	NA	many	TRBV20-1	CSAGGTGETQYF	TGCAGTGCTGGAGGGACCGGTGAGACCCAGTACTTC
TRBJ1-1	TRBD1	few	TRBV11-2	CASSRRTGLVAEAFF	TGTGCCAGCAGCCGACGGACAGGGTTGGTGGCTGAAGCTTTCTTT
TRBJ2-7	NA	NA	TRBV5-6	CASSVALDYEQYF	TGTGCCAGCAGCGTGGCACTGGACTACGAGCAGTACTTC
TRBJ2-5	NA	NA	TRBV6-5	CASSYQGTQETQYF	TGTGCCAGCAGTTACCAGGGGACTCAAGAGACCCAGTACTTC